The 23 T cell receptor beta chains listed next were all sequenced from one sample in a study of yellow fever vaccine responses in identical twins. TCRdb called the RT-PCR reads again in MiXCR, with one record for every CDR3 protein. The table shows 25,000 or so distinct CDR3 sequences, with 60% to 80% occurring only once. The sample here was T cells from blood (PBMCs), unsorted or a sorted subset (not recorded which), taken before or after yellow fever vaccination (not recorded which). These receptors were taken from a woman aged 18-29 years who received the yellow fever vaccine.

This clonotype occurred a few times. The J gene is TRBJ2-1, the V gene TRBV15; D is undetermined. CDR1 is LNHNV and CDR2 is YYDKDF in the germline V gene (reference sequence). V lost 5 bases and J lost 4, with 3 bases in between. This CDR3 contains 11 residues. The DNA of the CDR3 is TGTGCCACCAGCGGATACAATGAGCAGTTCTTC. Translating it yields CATSGYNEQFF.

This clonotype is a singleton in its sample. This chain links TRBV11-1 with TRBJ2-1; D not resolved. Germline CDR1 SGHAT, CDR2 FQDESV (reference sequence). The V and J ends lost 6 bases and 6 bases respectively, with 6 bases between them. The CDR3 extends over 11 amino acids. This CDR3 reads CASSLFNEQFF. DNA of the CDR3: TGTGCCAGCAGTCTTTTCAATGAGCAGTTCTTC.

V gene TRBV12-3 or TRBV12-4 combines with J gene TRBJ2-5; 9 bases agree with TRBD2. Trimming took 1 base from V and 4 from J; bases not matched to a gene: 1. The length of the CDR3 is 14 residues. CDR3 protein: CASSLVLAGETQYF. CDR3 coding DNA: TGTGCCAGCAGTTTAGTACTAGCGGGAGAGACCCAGTACTTC.

This chain uses TRBV10-3 with TRBJ2-3, with TRBD2 matching over 10 bases. Germline assignment: CDR1 ENHRY and CDR2 SYGVKD. J gave up 8 bases and V 10 bases, and 9 bases lay outside the gene matches. This CDR3 spans 13 amino acids. The CDR3 is CATSSGGPGTQYF. DNA for the CDR3: TGTGCCACCTCTAGCGGGGGCCCGGGTACGCAGTATTTT.

The rearrangement uses TRBV4-2 and TRBJ2-1; either TRBD1 or TRBD2 may fit D (5 bases each). CDR3 length: 17 residues. Looked up from germline, CDR1 is LGHNA and CDR2 is YNFKEQ. Trimming stripped 0 bases from V and 8 bases from J, with 20 bases between. The CDR3 region is CASSQETGPVRRDEQFF. As DNA, the CDR3 is TGTGCCAGCAGCCAAGAAACGGGGCCGGTTCGTAGGGATGAGCAGTTCTTC.

The table lists this clonotype with a few counts. The rearrangement links TRBV12-3 or TRBV12-4 to TRBJ2-5, with D possibly matching TRBD2 (6 bases). Trimming removed 3 bases at V and 5 bases at J, with 10 bases between. This CDR3 contains 13 residues. CDR3 sequence: CASSFGRLETQYF. The CDR3, as DNA: TGTGCCAGCAGTTTTGGGAGGCTGGAGACCCAGTACTTC.

The chain uses TRBV9 and TRBJ2-1, with 10 bases lining up with TRBD2. The V gene's germline CDR1 is SGDLS and CDR2 YYNGEE. The CDR3 runs 15 residues. After removal of 0 bases from V and 8 bases from J, the junction contained 5 bases not matched to a gene. DNA for the CDR3: TGTGCCAGCAGCGTAGTCTCTAGCGGGAGCTATGAGCAGTTCTTC. Translating gives CASSVVSSGSYEQFF.

The chain joins TRBV5-6 to TRBJ2-3; D not certain. CDR3 length equals 12 residues. Germline CDR1 and CDR2: SGHDT and YYEEEE. The germline V and J ends were trimmed by 0 bases and 4 bases, with 3 bases remaining between them. Here the CDR3 reads CASSLGADTQYF. CDR3 nucleotides: TGTGCCAGCAGCTTGGGTGCAGATACGCAGTATTTT.

The chain recombines TRBV13 with TRBJ1-1, with a possible D match to TRBD1 (5 bases). Germline V gene data show CDR1 as PRHDT and CDR2 as FYEKMQ (reference sequence). CDR3 length: 15 residues. With 5 bases removed from V and 0 bases from J, the gap between germline ends came to 13 bases. CDR3 nucleotides: TGTGCCAGCAGCCGACGACAGCACATGAACACTGAAGCTTTCTTT. Translating gives CASSRRQHMNTEAFF. Using reference TRBV13 and TRBJ1-1 for the parts outside the CDR3, the full variable domain is AAGVIQSPRHLIKEKRETATLKCYPIPRHDTVYWYQQGPGQDPQFLISFYEKMQSDKGSIPDRFSAQQFSDYHSELNMSSLELGDSALYFCASSRRQHMNTEAFFGQGTRLTVV.

The rearrangement links TRBV5-1 to TRBJ1-1, with D possibly being TRBD1 (5 bases). The germline V gene encodes CDR1 SGHRS and CDR2 YFSETQ. The CDR3 runs 14 residues. Trimming removed 0 bases at V and 7 bases at J, with 13 bases between. CDR3 in DNA: TGCGCCAGCAGCTTGGAGCCGCCGGGGGGTGAAGCTTTCTTT. Protein product: CASSLEPPGGEAFF. The entire variable domain, with the rest obtained from reference TRBV5-1 and TRBJ1-1, is as follows: KAGVTQTPRYLIKTRGQQVTLSCSPISGHRSVSWYQQTPGQGLQFLFEYFSETQRNKGNFPGRFSGRQFSNSRSEMNVSTLELGDSALYLCASSLEPPGGEAFFGQGTRLTVV.

This clonotype has more than one count but fewer than ten. The chain couples TRBV11-1 to TRBJ2-1; D unclear. CDR1 is SGHAT and CDR2 is FQDESV in the germline V gene (reference sequence). V was cut by 1 base and J by 6 bases, with 1 base left in between. The CDR3 totals 11 residues. In DNA, the CDR3 is TGTGCCAGCAGCTTAGGCAATGAGCAGTTCTTC. Residues: CASSLGNEQFF.

V and J are TRBV5-6 and TRBJ1-1; D ambiguous. Germline lookup yields CDR1 SGHDT and CDR2 YYEEEE. V shed 2 bases and J shed 2 bases, with 16 bases lying between them. The CDR3 length is 16 residues. CDR3 coding DNA: TGTGCCAGCAGCTTCGACGGACGGGTGAGAAACACTGAAGCTTTCTTT. Translating it yields CASSFDGRVRNTEAFF.

The table lists this clonotype with a few counts. The J gene is TRBJ2-3, the V gene TRBV28, with TRBD2 matching 10 bases. Germline assignment: CDR1 MDHEN and CDR2 SYDVKM. CDR3 length: 14 residues. With V trimmed by 8 bases and J by 6 bases, 8 bases remained unmatched. Written as DNA, the CDR3 is TGTGCCAGCGGACCTAGCGGGAGAGGGGATACGCAGTATTTT. This sequence encodes CASGPSGRGDTQYF.

The chain employs TRBV7-6 and TRBJ2-2; D perhaps matches TRBD2 (5 bases). Between the trimmed V and J ends, which lost 0 bases and 2 bases, there was a span of 7 bases. CDR3 length equals 15 residues. Germline values: CDR1 SGHVS, CDR2 FNYEAQ. This CDR3 reads CASSLARLNTGELFF. The CDR3 bases are TGTGCCAGCAGCTTAGCGAGACTAAACACCGGGGAGCTGTTTTTT.

This chain connects TRBV14 to TRBJ2-1; tentatively, D is TRBD1 or TRBD2 (5 bases each). The V and J ends lost 4 bases and 3 bases respectively, with 19 bases between them. This CDR3 is 17 amino acids long. Per the germline V gene, CDR1 is SGHDN and CDR2 is FVKESK. CDR3 bases: TGTGCCAGCAGCCCCCTGGGGGATAGACTCCTCTACAATGAGCAGTTCTTC. The encoded protein is CASSPLGDRLLYNEQFF.

The chain joins TRBV4-1 to TRBJ2-3; 8 bases line up with TRBD2. Trimming took 1 base from V and 5 from J; bases not matched to a gene: 11. The CDR3 runs 17 residues. Germline V gives CDR1 MGHRA, CDR2 YSYEKL. DNA of the CDR3: TGCGCCAGCAGCCAAGTTCCCGGGCAGCGGGAGAAAGATACGCAGTATTTT. This translates into CASSQVPGQREKDTQYF.

The chain joins TRBV11-3 to TRBJ1-4; D is unresolved. V lost 5 bases, J lost 3 bases, and 13 bases lay in between. The CDR3 sequence is 15 residues long. From germline, CDR1 is SGHNT and CDR2 YENEEA. The CDR3 DNA reads TGTGCCAGCAGCATCCGGATGGGATCTAATGAAAAACTGTTTTTT. This sequence encodes CASSIRMGSNEKLFF. Together with reference TRBV11-3 and TRBJ1-4, the CDR3 gives the full variable domain: EAGVVQSPRYKIIEKKQPVAFWCNPISGHNTLYWYLQNLGQGPELLIRYENEEAVDDSQLPKDRFSAERLKGVDSTLKIQPAELGDSAVYLCASSIRMGSNEKLFFGSGTQLSVL.

J is TRBJ2-4 and V is TRBV23-1; D not resolved. TRBV23-1 is an ORF for which the function is uncertain. CDR3 size: 16 residues. The ends were cut back, 3 bases at V and 0 bases at J, with 12 bases in the middle. The CDR3 here is CASSHSIVIAKNIQYF. Written as DNA, the CDR3 is TGCGCCAGCAGTCACTCGATTGTGATAGCCAAAAACATTCAGTACTTC.

The chain couples TRBV18 to TRBJ2-7; 7 bases agree with TRBD1. Unmatched junction bases numbered 14, after V lost 3 bases and J lost 0 bases. Germline loops: CDR1 KGHSH, CDR2 LQKENI. This CDR3 contains 18 residues. CDR3 bases: TGTGCCAGCTCACCTCCGGGACAGCAAGTCCCGCGCTCCTACGAGCAGTACTTC. Translation: CASSPPGQQVPRSYEQYF. The full variable domain, its missing parts supplied by reference TRBV18 and TRBJ2-7, is NAGVMQNPRHLVRRRGQEARLRCSPMKGHSHVYWYRQLPEEGLKFMVYLQKENIIDESGMPKERFSAEFPKEGPSILRIQQVVRGDSAAYFCASSPPGQQVPRSYEQYFGPGTRLTVT.

This rearrangement joins TRBV7-3 to TRBJ2-1; a weak D match, TRBD2 (6 bases). The CDR3 sequence is 14 residues long. Trimming took off 5 bases at V and 5 bases at J, with 13 bases between the two ends. CDR1 is SGHTA and CDR2 is FQGTGA in the germline V gene. CDR3 protein: CASSRDWNDNEQFF. CDR3 sequence (DNA): TGTGCCAGCAGCCGGGACTGGAATGACAATGAGCAGTTCTTC.

V is TRBV29-1 and J is TRBJ2-7; 7 nucleotides match TRBD2. The CDR3 has 13 residues. CDR1 SQVTM and CDR2 ANQGSEA come from the germline V gene. V lost 3 bases and J lost 5; bases outside the gene matches: 7. The CDR3 loop reads CSVEREGRDEQYF. Written as DNA, the CDR3 is TGCAGCGTTGAGAGGGAGGGCCGGGACGAGCAGTACTTC.

V gene TRBV7-6 combines with J gene TRBJ2-3; 8 nucleotides line up with TRBD1. This CDR3 region has 15 residues. Germline CDR1 SGHVS, CDR2 FNYEAQ. V trimming: 5 bases; J trimming: 0 bases; junction bases outside the gene matches: 4. This CDR3 reads CASSDGQGSTDTQYF. In DNA, the CDR3 is TGTGCCAGCAGCGATGGACAGGGCAGCACAGATACGCAGTATTTT. The full variable domain, in which reference TRBV7-6 and TRBJ2-3 provide the parts outside the CDR3, is GAGVSQSPRYKVTKRGQDVALRCDPISGHVSLYWYRQALGQGPEFLTYFNYEAQQDKSGLPNDRFSAERPEGSISTLTIQRTEQRDSAMYRCASSDGQGSTDTQYFGPGTRLTVL.

This clonotype was recorded only once. The V and J genes are TRBV14 and TRBJ1-4; no clear D gene. V lost 0 bases and J lost 6, with 11 bases in between. CDR1 and CDR2 (germline): SGHDN, FVKESK. The CDR3 is 15 amino acids. The CDR3 coding sequence is TGTGCCAGCAGCCAAGAGGCTATGCCCGATGAAAAACTGTTTTTT. It codes for CASSQEAMPDEKLFF.